These 20 T cell receptor beta chains came from one sample sequenced in a study of cytomegalovirus exposure and HLA in healthy donors. Method: immunoSEQ multiplex PCR; TCRdb's copy keeps in-frame clones and lacks some. The data hold some 64,000 clones, with around 97% observed a single time. The sequenced sample was PBMCs. The source is a young woman in good health and CMV-seropositive.

The genes are TRBV5-6 and TRBJ1-2; a weak D match, TRBD1 (5 bases). V was shortened by 0 bases and J by 2 bases, with 11 bases between the two germline ends. CDR1 SGHDT and CDR2 YYEEEE come from the germline V gene. The CDR3 extends over 15 amino acids. CDR3 residues: CASSLVETANYGYTF. The CDR3 nucleotides are TGTGCCAGCAGCTTGGTGGAGACAGCCAACTATGGCTACACCTTC.

This clone has a single count. The chain recombines TRBV7-9 with TRBJ1-4, with D uncertain. The CDR3 contains 13 residues. Germline V CDR1 and CDR2: SEHNR, FQNEAQ (reference sequence). The ends were cut back, 5 bases at V and 8 bases at J, with 12 bases in the middle. The CDR3 DNA reads TGTGCCAGCAGCCCCACCGGGGAAGAAAAACTGTTTTTT. The encoded protein is CASSPTGEEKLFF.

This chain links TRBV30 with TRBJ2-5; weak D call: TRBD2 (6 bases). Trimming cost V 0 bases and J 2 bases, with 10 bases left between them. Per germline, CDR1 GTSNPN and CDR2 SVGIG (reference sequence). The CDR3 loop spans 14 amino acids. Written as DNA, the CDR3 is TGTGCCTGGAGTGTACTGGCGGGACAAGAGACCCAGTACTTC. It specifies CAWSVLAGQETQYF.

The J gene is TRBJ2-1, the V gene TRBV6-1; perhaps TRBD2 as D (6 bases). Germline-derived CDR1 and CDR2 are MNHNS and SASEGT. V lost 4 bases, J lost 0 bases, and 10 bases lay in between. This CDR3 spans 15 amino acids. The CDR3 protein is CASSVGRSSYNEQFF. Here the CDR3 DNA reads TGTGCCAGCAGTGTAGGGAGGAGCTCCTACAATGAGCAGTTCTTC.

This clone was seen once. The genes are TRBV28 and TRBJ1-5, with D possibly TRBD1 on 5 matching bases. CDR1 and CDR2 from the germline V gene are MDHEN and SYDVKM. V was cut by 2 bases and J by 2 bases, with 13 bases left in between. The CDR3 has 16 residues. In nucleotides, the CDR3 is TGTGCCAGCAGTTTAACGCGGGGCACGGGCAATCAGCCCCAGCATTTT. Its translation: CASSLTRGTGNQPQHF.

This chain joins TRBV4-2 and TRBJ2-7; D perhaps matches TRBD2 (6 bases). The CDR3 is made up of 18 amino acids. The V end lost 4 bases, the J end lost 3 bases, and 25 bases lay between the germline ends. CDR1 is LGHNA, CDR2 YNFKEQ, per germline. CDR3 coding DNA: TGTGCCAGCAGCCGAGGACTATCAACCTCAGCCACTTACTACGAGCAGTACTTC. Its translation: CASSRGLSTSATYYEQYF.

The V gene is TRBV5-1, the J gene TRBJ1-1, with D maybe TRBD1 (6 bases). Trimming shortened V by 3 bases and J by 3 bases, and 9 bases separated the two germline ends. The germline V gene encodes CDR1 SGHRS and CDR2 YFSETQ. This CDR3 has 13 residues. DNA for the CDR3: TGCGCCAGCAGCTCAGGACAGTACACTGAAGCTTTCTTT. Protein sequence: CASSSGQYTEAFF.

The chain links TRBV19 to TRBJ2-1; D is perhaps TRBD2 (5 bases). Trimming pared 1 base from V and 4 bases from J, leaving 11 bases between. The CDR3 has 15 residues. Germline V gene lookup returns CDR1 LNHDA and CDR2 SQIVND (reference sequence). CDR3 in DNA: TGTGCCAGTAGTATAGGAGGGATGGAGTACAATGAGCAGTTCTTC. Protein product: CASSIGGMEYNEQFF.

The V call is TRBV14, the J call TRBJ2-2; 7 bases agree with TRBD1. Germline values: CDR1 SGHDN, CDR2 FVKESK. V dropped 3 bases and J dropped 7; count of bases not matched to a gene: 11. The CDR3 length is 16 residues. CDR3: CASSHLIRHRGGELFF. The CDR3 bases are TGTGCCAGCAGCCACCTTATCCGCCACAGGGGCGGGGAGCTGTTTTTT.

CDR3 loop: CAINPSGSSYNEQFF. The CDR3 nucleotides are TGTGCCATCAACCCTAGCGGGAGCTCCTACAATGAGCAGTTCTTC. The V and J genes are TRBV10-3 and TRBJ2-1, with TRBD2 identical over 10 bases. V dropped 7 bases and J dropped 0; count of bases not matched to a gene: 3. Germline V gives CDR1 ENHRY, CDR2 SYGVKD. The CDR3 runs 15 residues.

The sample holds a few counts of this clone. The chain combines TRBV5-1 with TRBJ1-2; D gene uncertain. The length of the CDR3 is 14 residues. CDR1 is SGHRS, CDR2 YFSETQ, per germline. With 0 bases removed from V and 7 bases from J, the gap between germline ends came to 13 bases. The CDR3 DNA sequence: TGCGCCAGCAGCTTGGGGTCGGGGAGAGGTGGCTACACCTTC. It codes for CASSLGSGRGGYTF.

The gene calls are TRBV30 and TRBJ1-4, with D perhaps matching TRBD1 (6 bases). In germline, CDR1 is GTSNPN, CDR2 SVGIG (reference sequence). Trimming removed 1 base at V and 2 bases at J, with 17 bases between. This CDR3 is 17 amino acids long. The CDR3 DNA sequence: TGTGCCTGGAGTGGCAACAGGGATGCTTCGACTAATGAAAAACTGTTTTTT. Translation gives CAWSGNRDASTNEKLFF.

The chain employs TRBV6-6 and TRBJ1-5, with 8 nucleotides matching TRBD1. This CDR3 is 14 amino acids long. With 4 bases clipped from V and 4 bases from J, the junction kept 3 bases outside the gene matches. The germline V gene has CDR1 MNHNY and CDR2 SVGAGI (reference sequence). The CDR3 here is CASSSGGENQPQHF. For the CDR3, the DNA is TGTGCCAGCAGTTCAGGGGGCGAGAATCAGCCCCAGCATTTT.

This clone was recorded only once. This chain joins TRBV4-1 and TRBJ2-3, with D possibly matching TRBD1 (5 bases). Deletions cut 1 base from V and 5 bases from J, with 13 bases between. The germline V gene has CDR1 MGHRA and CDR2 YSYEKL. This CDR3 contains 15 residues. DNA of the CDR3: TGCGCCAGCAGCCAAGGAAACAGGCTTGGAGATACGCAGTATTTT. It encodes CASSQGNRLGDTQYF.

This CDR3 reads CASSLAGQGLYEQYF. In nucleotides, the CDR3 is TGTGCCAGCAGCTTAGCCGGACAGGGGCTCTACGAGCAGTACTTC. The chain links TRBV11-2 to TRBJ2-7; 9 bases are a match to TRBD1. V was pared by 1 base and J by 3 bases, with 4 bases of the junction left unmatched. The length of the CDR3 is 15 residues. Germline V lookup: CDR1 SGHAT, CDR2 FQNNGV.

The chain recombines TRBV7-9 with TRBJ1-2; weak D call: TRBD1 (5 bases). CDR3 length equals 15 residues. From germline, CDR1 is SEHNR and CDR2 FQNEAQ (reference sequence). The V gene lost 1 base and the J gene lost 3 bases, with 12 bases spanning the gap. CDR3 loop: CASSLETEGDYGYTF. The CDR3 DNA follows: TGTGCCAGCAGCTTAGAGACAGAAGGCGACTATGGCTACACCTTC.

The chain couples TRBV19 to TRBJ1-1; a possible D gene is TRBD1 (6 bases). The V gene's germline CDR1 is LNHDA and CDR2 SQIVND (reference sequence). V was clipped by 3 bases and J by 1 base, with 9 bases between them. CDR3 length equals 14 residues. The CDR3 nucleotides are TGTGCCAGTAGTATGGTGACAGGGAACACTGAAGCTTTCTTT. This gives the protein CASSMVTGNTEAFF.

V and J are TRBV7-2 and TRBJ1-5, with TRBD1 as a possible D gene (5 bases). V shed 3 bases and J shed 7 bases, with 13 bases lying between them. This CDR3 region has 14 residues. Germline V lookup: CDR1 SGHTA, CDR2 FQGNSA. CDR3 region: CASSLTDPRQPQHF. The CDR3 bases are TGTGCCAGCAGCTTGACAGATCCCCGGCAGCCCCAGCATTTT.

J is TRBJ1-2 and V is TRBV7-2; 7 bases line up with TRBD1. Germline V gives CDR1 SGHTA, CDR2 FQGNSA. Germline trimming cut 6 bases from V and 3 bases from J; bases unmatched to any gene: 7. CDR3 size: 14 residues. As DNA, the CDR3 is TGTGCCAGCAGTAGAGGTACAGGGGACTATGGCTACACCTTC. It yields the protein CASSRGTGDYGYTF.

This chain joins TRBV30 and TRBJ1-2; no clear D gene. The CDR3 is 15 amino acids. Germline values: CDR1 GTSNPN, CDR2 SVGIG (reference sequence). With 3 bases removed from V and 0 bases from J, the gap between germline ends came to 14 bases. The CDR3 here is CAWRLGTASNYGYTF. The CDR3 DNA reads as TGTGCCTGGAGGCTTGGTACAGCCTCTAACTATGGCTACACCTTC.